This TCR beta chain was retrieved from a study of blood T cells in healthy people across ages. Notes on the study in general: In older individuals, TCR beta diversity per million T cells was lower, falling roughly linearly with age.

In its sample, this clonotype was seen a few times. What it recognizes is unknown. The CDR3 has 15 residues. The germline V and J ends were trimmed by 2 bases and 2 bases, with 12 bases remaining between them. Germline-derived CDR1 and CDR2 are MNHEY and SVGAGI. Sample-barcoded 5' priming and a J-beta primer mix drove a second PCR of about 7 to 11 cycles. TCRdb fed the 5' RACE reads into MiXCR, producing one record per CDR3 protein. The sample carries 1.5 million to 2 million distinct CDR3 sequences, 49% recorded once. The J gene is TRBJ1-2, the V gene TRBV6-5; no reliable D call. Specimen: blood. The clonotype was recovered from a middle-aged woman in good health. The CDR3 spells CASSYGVAPNYGYTF. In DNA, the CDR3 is TGTGCCAGCAGTTACGGGGTGGCCCCAAACTATGGCTACACCTTC.